This TCR beta chain stems from a study of T cell repertoires in cytomegalovirus infection. On the study more broadly: The authors used CMV epitopes that were HLA-C-restricted (recently identified) and HLA-B-restricted (well studied). From public TCR beta signatures came an indication of both CMV infection and matching HLA type.

Germline V lookup: CDR1 MNHNS, CDR2 SASEGT. The V gene lost 1 base and the J gene lost 4 bases, with 12 bases spanning the gap. The CDR3 totals 15 residues. TCRdb recomputed calls from the reads with MiXCR, one row per CDR3 protein. The table includes approximately 600,000 distinct CDR3 sequences, around two fifths detected once. Overall study results and limits: In two of eight donors, the top clonotype was HLA-C-restricted CMV-specific. Identification of carriers of CMV plus the relevant HLA was performed using cumulative public TCR beta family frequency.

Turning to this clonotype: Its target is unknown.

This sample comprised cultured PBMCs, obtained from culture after CMV antigen stimulation. This chain uses TRBV6-1 with TRBJ2-3; perhaps TRBD2 as D (5 bases). The TCR comes from a human donor in good health (CMV status not recorded). Some clones in this sample may be carry-over from other donors' samples. The CDR3 region is CASSEVATRADTQYF. CDR3 nucleotides: TGTGCCAGCAGTGAAGTTGCTACGCGGGCAGATACGCAGTATTTT.